This record covers a single T cell receptor beta chain. Its target antigen remains unknown. The sample belongs to a study of cytomegalovirus exposure and HLA in healthy donors (dated by TCRdb to between 2016 and 2019). Regarding the study in general: In an earlier analysis of under 750 of the donors, around 300 Gb of sequence data and 90 million to 120 million unique TCR beta sequences from 180 million or so T cells were reported. The study used immunosequencing to profile the T cell repertoires of approximately 650 subjects and linked those repertoires to cytomegalovirus serostatus. An earlier analysis of around 640 of the donors used high-throughput TCR beta sequencing to judge whether each TCR beta V gene segment behaved as functional or pseudogenic. Among roughly 400 genotyped donors of the cohort, an average of about 220,000 unique TCR beta nucleotide sequences was sequenced per donor, of which 15% to 20% were non-productive. Donor age, sex, ethnicity and CMV serostatus were compiled together with the repertoire data. A later analysis re-examined previously published TCR beta repertoires from roughly 650 donors and added high-resolution HLA genotyping to investigate patterns of TCR occurrence. All discovery cohort repertoires had been generated using a single sequencing platform. Of the roughly 400 genotyped donors, 65% to 90% fell in the genetic ancestry cluster associated with self-reported Caucasian donors. An early release that covered about 600 HLA-typed donors contained approximately 320 gigabases of sequencing data and some 87 million unique TCR sequences. A later genetic analysis used genome-wide SNP genotypes for about 60% of the roughly 670 donors, treating that subset as a discovery cohort. The study was designed to test whether signatures of past pathogen exposure could be identified by cataloging public T cell receptors. The later analysis used no new phenotypic data to find candidate immune exposures, relying instead on TCR beta sequences and their occurrence across donors. Along with the approximately 620-subject first cohort, a separate validation cohort of over a hundred different subjects was used. Several DR-DQ haplotypes were handled as single units for association and clustering because linkage in the cohort was strong. To predict cytomegalovirus infection status, the study combined high-throughput TCR immunosequencing, statistical association of individual TCRs with disease status, and machine learning. HLA typing included class I and class II loci at four-digit resolution. The number of donors typed differed by locus, with about 629-640 for A, B, C, DRB1 and DQB1, around 560 for DQA1, 606 for DPA1, and some 440 for DPB1.

General study outcomes and caveats: In a later genetic analysis, fewer N-insertions in productive TCRs were reported among donors in an Asian-associated ancestry cluster than the roughly 640-donor mean. Several of the top co-occurrence clusters appeared to be linked to parvovirus B19, influenza, CMV and Epstein-Barr virus, according to a later analysis. This cohort had only TCR beta chains sequenced, and the lack of alpha or paired-chain data limited which features could be detected. The classifier was reported to diagnose cytomegalovirus status with high specificity and sensitivity in both the original and validation cohorts. A total of around 150 TCR beta chains were listed by the study as associated with cytomegalovirus. The presence/absence analyses assumed that sequencing depth was roughly uniform across donors, and that assumption may not be true. The only immune exposure information available for the cohort was CMV serostatus. In a later analysis, HLA-associated TCR beta chains were found to be more clonally expanded and to have lower generation probabilities than equally common non-associated chains. A later analysis associated 15,000 or so TCR beta sequences with specific HLA alleles at a false discovery rate of 0.05. Across donors, most TCR sequences were observed very rarely, whereas some public TCRs were present in many individuals. In a later genetic analysis, a missense DCLRE1C variant was associated with V-gene and J-gene trimming of TCR beta chains, and the association was replicated in an independent cohort. Broadly in line with IMGT annotations, most TCR beta V segments showed up in productive rearrangements about 87% or about 30% of the time in an earlier analysis of around 550 of the donors. A cluster of highly shared sequence variants was judged likely to be a technical artifact of the sequencing pipeline. Strong co-occurrence of HLA alleles, especially DR and DQ, made assigning TCR associations to individual alleles difficult. A later analysis found that TCR association rates varied across HLA loci, with DRB1 alleles showing the most associated TCRs and HLA-C alleles the fewest. Because some donors lacked HLA typing at each locus, the association tests relied only on the typed subset. The authors suggested that the approach could potentially be generalized to other disease states and immunological phenotypes. Most CMV-associated TCR beta chains appeared to be HLA-restricted in a later analysis, and the HLA associations seemed to be driven largely by CMV exposure. A few of the identified cytomegalovirus-associated TCR beta chains were confirmed in vitro to be specific for cytomegalovirus antigens. Linkage disequilibrium might explain the correlated functional status among segregating V segments, but an unknown experimental factor could not be excluded. Because counts were too low, about 18 rarely observed V segments, including chromosome 9 orphons, were left out of the earlier analysis of some 640 of the donors. A further reported finding was that TCR beta sequences accurately predicted the HLA-A and HLA-B alleles for most subjects in the first cohort. The 87-base-pair reads could not distinguish some IMGT-functional V segments, including TRBV6-2 and TRBV6-3, so those segments were excluded.

The cohort was made up of 500 to 850 healthy bone marrow donors. All cohort members were sampled while nominally healthy, although unrecorded immune exposures were likely present. The donor was CMV seronegative and belonged to the group of 320 or so seronegative cohort members. Each donor provided a peripheral blood sample, and peripheral blood mononuclear cells were used for TCR beta sequencing. Genomic DNA was extracted from the blood cell samples with the Qiagen DNeasy Blood Extraction Kit. From the cysteine through the phenylalanine, the CDR3 covers 15 amino acids. Only the CDR3 portion is preserved as DNA: 45 bases, with reading frame beginning at the first base. V loses 3 bases at its end and J loses 6 bases; junction bases beyond the gene matches: 11. The germline V gene encodes CDR1 KGHSH and CDR2 LQKENI. Receptors were amplified or captured by the immunoSEQ multiplex PCR assay. A mixture of 60 forward primers for TCR Vbeta segments and 13 reverse primers for TCR Jbeta segments was used in the multiplex PCR. Amplification of the CDR3 region of rearranged TCR beta genes was performed with a multiplex PCR assay on genomic DNA. The Illumina HiSeq System was used to sequence the amplified TCR beta libraries as 87-base-pair reads. The published analysis was carried out like this. A later analysis counted approximately 76 million unique TCR beta chains across the 666 repertoires, and about 10 million of these chains were shared by at least two donors. Raw reads were error-corrected and collapsed into unique sequences by a nearest-neighbor algorithm in which closely related sequences were merged to remove PCR and sequencing errors. CDR3 sequences were aligned to IMGT reference sequences to assign V, D and J gene segments. Each retained sequence needed at least a six-nucleotide match to both a V gene segment and a J gene segment. Rearrangements were classified as productive when the CDR3 lacked stop codons and remained in frame with V and J, and all other rearrangements were classified as non-productive. Following IMGT convention, CDR3 was defined as the stretch from the second conserved V-encoded cysteine to the conserved J-encoded phenylalanine. Sequences without an unambiguous match to a single V gene segment were excluded from the earlier analysis of 450 to 750 of the donors. An earlier analysis of under 750 of the donors called V segments functional above 56.7% productive rearrangements and segregating when the between-donor standard deviation exceeded 5%. A statistical classification framework was built to diagnose cytomegalovirus status from the catalog of TCR beta chain sequences. In a later analysis, TCR nucleotide sequences were compared against IMGT/GENE-DB human TR gene sequences so that V and J genes could be assigned. The TCRdist pipeline was used in a later analysis to assign CDR3 sequences and most-parsimonious VDJ recombination scenarios. In a later analysis, each TCR beta chain was defined by its CDR3 amino acid sequence together with its V-gene family, and reads without a unique V-gene family were excluded. A later analysis removed 592 highly shared, low-generation-probability nucleotide sequences to deal with suspected cross-contamination and a sequencing artifact. In a later analysis, a clonal expansion index was calculated for each public chain from normalized within-repertoire ranks of inferred template counts. A later analysis computed generation probabilities with a VDJ recombination model fitted to out-of-frame rearrangements, and checked the results against IGoR. Hypergeometric tests were used in a later analysis to score TCR-TCR, TCR-HLA and TCR-CMV co-occurrence, with a repertoire-size bias correction applied to the TCR pairs. To estimate false discovery rates, a later analysis permuted the HLA or CMV assignments 20 times. In a later analysis, co-occurring TCRs were grouped using DBSCAN, with TCRdist sequence similarity added in when clustering inside HLA-allele-positive subsets. Repertoires with fewer than 30,000 or more than 120,000 public chains, plus five repertoires with anomalous nucleotide sharing, were excluded from co-occurrence clustering. Sourced from immuneACCESS, this table was stored by TCRdb with only in-frame sequences that have V and J called. A share of the clones is absent; for the studies checked, an unresolved V gene accounts for under half, and the remainder has no known explanation. That table gives V, J and clone size, and the DNA gave D and trimming. The table kept for this sample lists roughly 60,000 clones. In total, the top ten clones hold 2.1% of the sample.

The sequenced sample was PBMCs. Recombination joined TRBV18 with TRBJ2-7; the central 7 bases match TRBD1. The clonotype was recovered from a young woman in good health and CMV-seronegative. The CDR3 region has the sequence CASSPQAFTGAEQYF. The nucleotide sequence is TGTGCCAGCTCACCCCAAGCGTTTACAGGGGCCGAGCAGTACTTC.